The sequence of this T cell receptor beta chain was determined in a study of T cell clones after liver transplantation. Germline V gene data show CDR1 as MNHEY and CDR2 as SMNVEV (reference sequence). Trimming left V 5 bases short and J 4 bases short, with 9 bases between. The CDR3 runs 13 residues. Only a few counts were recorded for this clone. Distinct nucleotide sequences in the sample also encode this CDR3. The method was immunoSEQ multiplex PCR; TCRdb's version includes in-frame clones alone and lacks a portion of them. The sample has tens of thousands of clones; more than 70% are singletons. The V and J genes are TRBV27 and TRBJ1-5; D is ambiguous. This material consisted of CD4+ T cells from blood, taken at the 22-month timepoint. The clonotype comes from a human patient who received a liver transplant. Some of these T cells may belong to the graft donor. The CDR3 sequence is CASSKDRNQPQHF. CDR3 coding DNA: TGTGCCAGCAGTAAGGACCGGAATCAGCCCCAGCATTTT.